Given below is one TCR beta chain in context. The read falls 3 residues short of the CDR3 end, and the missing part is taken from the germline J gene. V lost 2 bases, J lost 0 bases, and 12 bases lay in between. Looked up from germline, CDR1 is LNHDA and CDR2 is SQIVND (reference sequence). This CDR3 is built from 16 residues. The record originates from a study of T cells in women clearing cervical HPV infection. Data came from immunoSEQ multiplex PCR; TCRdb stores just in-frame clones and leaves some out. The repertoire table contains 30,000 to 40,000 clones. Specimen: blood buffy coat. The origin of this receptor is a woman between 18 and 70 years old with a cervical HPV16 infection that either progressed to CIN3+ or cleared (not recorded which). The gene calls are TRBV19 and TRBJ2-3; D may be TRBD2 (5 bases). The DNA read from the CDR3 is TGTGCCAGTAGTATATGGCGGGTCACTAGCACAGATACG. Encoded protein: CASSIWRVTSTDT. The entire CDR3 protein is CASSIWRVTSTDTQYF.